The rows below give T cell receptor beta chains drawn from one sample of a study of molecular identifiers for immune sequencing clone quantification. Each CDR3 protein gets one entry after TCRdb re-called the PCR reads with MiXCR. The sample includes 400,000 to 600,000 distinct CDR3 sequences, 20% to 25% seen only once; the top ten take under 0.85%. Material: naive CD8+ T cells from blood, with Jurkat cell RNA spiked in. The receptors shown here come from a human donor in good health. Some libraries in this study had Jurkat cell RNA spiked in. The CDR3 runs from the conserved cysteine through the conserved F or W. A D gene is named only where the DNA matches it firmly. Not every row has a clone size; where given, it reads once, few, many or a size class.

>.|TRBD2|TRBJ2-7|TRBV5-1
CASSLTSGGNYEQYF
TGCGCCAGCAGCCTAACTAGCGGGGGAAACTACGAGCAGTACTTC
>.|.|TRBJ2-1|TRBV19
CASSLGRPNSYNEQFF
TGTGCCAGTAGTCTCGGCAGGCCCAACTCCTACAATGAGCAGTTCTTC
>few|.|TRBJ2-1|TRBV12-3/TRBV12-4
CASTITGAYNEQFF
TGTGCCAGCACTATCACAGGTGCCTACAATGAGCAGTTCTTC
>many|.|TRBJ1-3|TRBV5-1
CASRPGQYSGNTIYF
TGCGCCAGCAGACCCGGACAGTACTCTGGAAACACCATATATTTT
>.|.|TRBJ2-7|TRBV28
CASSLLSGFAGEQYF
TGTGCCAGCAGTTTACTATCCGGGTTCGCGGGCGAGCAGTACTTC
>.|TRBD1|TRBJ2-7|TRBV19
CASSPDRGQRSYEQYF
TGTGCCAGTAGTCCAGACCGGGGACAGAGATCCTACGAGCAGTACTTC
>many|TRBD1|TRBJ1-1|TRBV9
CASSLGQGAWDTEAFF
TGTGCCAGCAGCCTAGGACAGGGGGCTTGGGACACTGAAGCTTTCTTT
>many|.|TRBJ1-5|TRBV21-1
CASSKGICRHNQPQHF
TGTGCCAGCAGCAAGGGGATCTGCCGCCACAATCAGCCCCAGCATTTT
>few|.|TRBJ1-1|TRBV19
CASSIAWGTNEAFF
TGTGCCAGTAGTATTGCCTGGGGCACCAATGAAGCTTTCTTT
>many|.|TRBJ2-7|TRBV20-1
CSARGFPIEQYF
TGCAGTGCTAGGGGCTTTCCCATCGAGCAGTACTTC
>few|.|TRBJ1-1|TRBV27
CASGGGGYTEAFF
TGTGCCAGCGGGGGGGGGGGTTACACTGAAGCTTTCTTT
>few|.|TRBJ1-5|TRBV27
CASSPNSVTRPQHF
TGTGCCAGCAGTCCCAATTCCGTCACCCGGCCCCAGCATTTT
>.|TRBD1|TRBJ2-5|TRBV11-2
CASSFGGTGLGETQYF
TGTGCCAGCAGCTTTGGGGGGACAGGGTTGGGGGAGACCCAGTACTTC
>few|.|TRBJ1-5|TRBV7-8
CASSSGLGRPDQPQHF
TGTGCCAGCAGCTCGGGCCTGGGGCGACCGGATCAGCCCCAGCATTTT
>many|.|TRBJ2-1|TRBV7-2
CASSFPLSGLSYNEQFF
TGTGCCAGCAGCTTCCCACTGAGCGGACTCTCCTACAATGAGCAGTTCTTC
>.|TRBD2|TRBJ2-5|TRBV10-3
CAISESLPSGGRATQYF
TGTGCCATCAGTGAGTCCCTCCCCTCCGGGGGGAGAGCGACCCAGTACTTC
>few|TRBD1|TRBJ2-7|TRBV28
CASSSAVDRGPPYEQYF
TGTGCCAGCAGCTCAGCCGTCGACAGGGGACCCCCCTACGAGCAGTACTTC
>many|TRBD2|TRBJ2-3|TRBV7-2
CASSLVAGGQTDTQYF
TGTGCCAGCAGCTTAGTTGCGGGGGGGCAAACAGATACGCAGTATTTT
>.|.|TRBJ2-7|TRBV28
CASSPTDQSSYEQYF
TGTGCCAGCAGTCCGACAGACCAGAGCTCCTACGAGCAGTACTTC
>few|.|TRBJ2-5|TRBV7-9
CASSLGRWGGEETQYF
TGTGCCAGCAGCTTAGGCCGTTGGGGCGGCGAAGAGACCCAGTACTTC
>many|TRBD1|TRBJ2-7|TRBV5-4
CATTGTGTIEQYF
TGTGCCACCACCGGGACAGGGACCATCGAGCAGTACTTC
>many|.|TRBJ2-3|TRBV7-8
CASSFAAGPDTQYF
TGTGCCAGCAGCTTTGCGGCTGGACCAGATACGCAGTATTTT
>many|TRBD1|TRBJ1-1|TRBV13
CASLQQGAEAFF
TGTGCCAGTCTCCAACAGGGGGCTGAAGCTTTCTTT
>.|.|TRBJ1-2|TRBV20-1
CSARDMGKTNPNYGYTF
TGCAGTGCTAGAGATATGGGCAAGACGAACCCGAACTATGGCTACACCTTC
>many|.|TRBJ2-2|TRBV27
CASSPGYNTGELFF
TGTGCCAGCAGTCCCGGATATAACACCGGGGAGCTGTTTTTT
>.|.|TRBJ2-2|TRBV7-2
CASSRSGRNAGELFF
TGTGCCAGCAGCCGATCAGGACGGAACGCCGGGGAGCTGTTTTTT
>.|.|TRBJ1-5|TRBV6-2/TRBV6-3
CASRTPDLVGNNQPQHF
TGTGCCAGCAGGACGCCAGACTTGGTCGGGAACAATCAGCCCCAGCATTTT
>few|TRBD1|TRBJ2-7|TRBV28
CASSDRGQGEQYF
TGTGCCAGCAGTGACAGGGGGCAGGGCGAGCAGTACTTC
>few|.|TRBJ2-3|TRBV5-6
CASSWPQQGRGGDTQYF
TGTGCCAGCAGCTGGCCCCAGCAGGGTAGAGGAGGGGATACGCAGTATTTT
>many|TRBD1|TRBJ2-7|TRBV28
CASSARDRAPYEQYF
TGTGCCAGCAGTGCCCGGGACAGGGCTCCCTACGAGCAGTACTTC
>few|.|TRBJ1-2|TRBV29-1
CSVATGSGYGYTF
TGCAGCGTTGCTACAGGATCAGGGTATGGCTACACCTTC
>.|.|TRBJ2-4|TRBV27
CASSLIGPLSVAKNIQYF
TGTGCCAGCAGTTTAATTGGCCCGCTCTCAGTAGCCAAAAACATTCAGTACTTC
>.|.|TRBJ2-1|TRBV27
CASSHGYEQFF
TGTGCCAGCAGTCACGGATATGAGCAGTTCTTC
>many|TRBD2|TRBJ2-3|TRBV12-3/TRBV12-4
CASSLAGLAADTQYF
TGTGCCAGCAGTTTAGCGGGACTAGCGGCGGATACGCAGTATTTT
>many|TRBD1|TRBJ1-2|TRBV12-3/TRBV12-4
CASREGQVYGYTF
TGTGCCAGCAGGGAAGGACAGGTCTATGGCTACACCTTC
>.|.|TRBJ1-5|TRBV20-1
CSARDAGPVQPQHF
TGCAGTGCTAGAGATGCAGGGCCTGTTCAGCCCCAGCATTTT
>many|.|TRBJ2-5|TRBV2
CASSEEPSLETQYF
TGTGCCAGCAGTGAAGAACCATCACTTGAGACCCAGTACTTC
>many|.|TRBJ1-1|TRBV5-4
CASSQETAFGTEAFF
TGTGCCAGCAGCCAAGAGACAGCTTTTGGCACTGAAGCTTTCTTT
>many|.|TRBJ1-5|TRBV6-1
CASSEAWDPTGQPQHF
TGTGCCAGCAGTGAAGCTTGGGACCCGACCGGACAGCCCCAGCATTTT
>few|TRBD1|TRBJ2-7|TRBV28
CASSLEGQAFYEQYF
TGTGCCAGCAGTTTGGAGGGACAGGCTTTCTACGAGCAGTACTTC
>many|.|TRBJ2-7|TRBV12-3/TRBV12-4
CASKPPLGSEQYF
TGTGCCAGCAAACCACCTCTCGGGAGCGAGCAGTACTTC
>many|.|TRBJ1-1|TRBV7-9
CASSPDGDYTEAFF
TGTGCCAGCAGCCCCGACGGGGACTACACTGAAGCTTTCTTT
>many|TRBD1|TRBJ2-6|TRBV29-1
CSVAGTGGANVLTF
TGCAGCGTAGCCGGGACAGGTGGGGCCAACGTCCTGACTTTC
>many|TRBD2|TRBJ2-5|TRBV29-1
CSAGLAGTTFQETQYF
TGCAGCGCAGGACTAGCGGGGACCACCTTCCAAGAGACCCAGTACTTC
>many|TRBD1|TRBJ1-1|TRBV7-9
CASSSSGTAVATEAFF
TGTGCCAGCAGCTCATCCGGGACAGCAGTTGCCACTGAAGCTTTCTTT
>few|TRBD2|TRBJ2-3|TRBV12-3/TRBV12-4
CASSLASGGLTDTQYF
TGTGCCAGCAGTTTGGCTAGCGGGGGCCTCACAGATACGCAGTATTTT
>.|.|TRBJ1-1|TRBV12-3/TRBV12-4
CASSGPGFPKAFF
TGTGCCAGCAGTGGCCCAGGGTTCCCGAAAGCTTTCTTT
>many|.|TRBJ2-7|TRBV30
CAWSSVYEQYF
TGTGCCTGGAGTAGCGTATACGAGCAGTACTTC
>few|.|TRBJ2-3|TRBV7-9
CASSPTLDSDTQYF
TGTGCCAGCAGCCCGACCCTAGATTCAGATACGCAGTATTTT
>.|.|TRBJ1-5|TRBV9
CASSARGNQPQHF
TGTGCCAGCAGCGCCCGTGGCAATCAGCCCCAGCATTTT
>many|.|TRBJ1-1|TRBV5-1
CASSLEGLGNTEAFF
TGCGCCAGCAGCTTGGAGGGGCTTGGTAACACTGAAGCTTTCTTT
>.|.|TRBJ2-2|TRBV20-1
CSASLANTGELFF
TGCAGTGCTAGTTTAGCAAACACCGGGGAGCTGTTTTTT
>.|.|TRBJ2-7|TRBV28
CASSFTGFYEQYF
TGTGCCAGCAGTTTCACAGGGTTCTACGAGCAGTACTTC
>.|TRBD1|TRBJ2-1|TRBV6-1
CASIRSLDRGVNEQFF
TGTGCCAGCATTAGGAGCTTGGACAGGGGTGTGAATGAGCAGTTCTTC
>few|TRBD1|TRBJ2-5|TRBV27
CASSPVGTGQETQYF
TGTGCCAGCAGCCCCGTAGGGACAGGTCAAGAGACCCAGTACTTC